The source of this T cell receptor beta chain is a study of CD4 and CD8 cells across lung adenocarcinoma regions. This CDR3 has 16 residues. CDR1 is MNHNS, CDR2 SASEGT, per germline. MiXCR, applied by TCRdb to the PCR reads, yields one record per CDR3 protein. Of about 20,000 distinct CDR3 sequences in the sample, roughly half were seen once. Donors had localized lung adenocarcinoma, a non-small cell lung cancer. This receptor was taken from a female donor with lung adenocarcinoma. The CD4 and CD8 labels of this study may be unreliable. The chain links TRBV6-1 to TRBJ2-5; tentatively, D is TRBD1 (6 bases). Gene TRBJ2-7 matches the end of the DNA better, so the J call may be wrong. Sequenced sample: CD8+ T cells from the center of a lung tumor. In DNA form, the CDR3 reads TGTGCCAGCAGTGAATTTAACAGGGTTAAATCCCACGAGCAGTACTTC. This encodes CASSEFNRVKSHEQYF.